The 8 T cell receptor beta chains presented below share a single source sample, sequenced in a study of human T cells and chemical hapten exposure. TCRdb used MiXCR to reprocess the RACE reads, holding one entry per CDR3 protein. The sample lists 65,000 to 95,000 distinct CDR3 sequences, approximately 10% occurring once. This sample's time point: patch test 1, 2 weeks after DPC sensitization. This sample's treatment: therapeutic diphenylcyclopropenone sensitization with weekly scalp DPC. The source was whole blood, collected in connection with sensitization to the hapten diphenylcyclopropenone (DPC). The source of these receptors is a woman aged 55-69 years with alopecia areata. Some clones in this sample may be carry-over from other donors' samples.

This clonotype has more than one count but fewer than ten. The chain links TRBV2 to TRBJ2-1; D gene unclear. The CDR3 consists of 17 residues. Per germline, CDR1 SNHLY and CDR2 FYNNEI. The V end lost 3 bases, the J end lost 0 bases, and 15 bases lay between the germline ends. The CDR3 sequence is CASSDIFRASSYNEQFF. The CDR3 bases are TGTGCCAGCAGTGATATATTTAGGGCGAGCTCCTACAATGAGCAGTTCTTC.

This clonotype was seen many times. The rearrangement links TRBV7-6 to TRBJ1-1; no clear D. The CDR3 consists of 15 residues. Trimming took off 2 bases at V and 0 bases at J, with 10 bases between the two ends. Germline V gives CDR1 SGHVS, CDR2 FNYEAQ. The CDR3 loop is CASSLFGSMNTEAFF. Written as DNA, the CDR3 is TGTGCCAGCAGCTTATTCGGCAGCATGAACACTGAAGCTTTCTTT.

This clonotype was detected a few times. The chain has TRBV5-1 and TRBJ1-1; D is unclear. Germline lookup yields CDR1 SGHRS and CDR2 YFSETQ. The CDR3 totals 15 residues. V lost 6 bases to trimming and J lost 4 bases, with 19 bases between them. CDR3 loop: CASKRRGSAATEAFF. The CDR3 nucleotides read TGCGCCAGCAAGCGGCGTGGCTCGGCCGCCACTGAAGCTTTCTTT.

This clonotype occurred a few times. The CDR3 sequence is CASSFGTTRVTEAFF. CDR3 coding DNA: TGTGCCAGCAGTTTCGGTACGACGCGGGTAACTGAAGCTTTCTTT. This chain connects TRBV27 to TRBJ1-1, with unresolved D. CDR3 length: 15 amino acids. CDR1 MNHEY and CDR2 SMNVEV come from the germline V gene (reference sequence). The V end lost 3 bases, the J end lost 5 bases, and 16 bases lay between the germline ends.

The chain is built from TRBV21-1 and TRBJ1-2. TRBV21-1 is designated a pseudogene. The CDR3 sequence is 16 residues long. The CDR3 spells CAGPSAKPFANYGYTF. In DNA, the CDR3 is TGTGCCGGACCATCAGCTAAACCCTTCGCTAACTATGGCTACACCTTC.

This chain joins TRBV10-2 and TRBJ2-3; 8 nucleotides agree with TRBD1. Germline V CDR1 and CDR2: WSHSY, SAAADI. The CDR3 runs to 16 residues. Trimming cost V 4 bases and J 4 bases; bases outside gene matches: 10. CDR3 in amino acids: CASSGARTGYADTQYF. In DNA, the CDR3 is TGCGCCAGCAGTGGGGCCCGGACAGGGTACGCAGATACGCAGTATTTT.

This chain links TRBV18 with TRBJ1-5; 7 bases agree with TRBD1. CDR1 is KGHSH, CDR2 LQKENI, per germline. The J segment lost 4 bases and the V segment lost 4 bases, leaving 7 bases of the junction unmatched. This CDR3 has 15 amino acids. The CDR3 reads CASSLGQDTNQPQHF. The CDR3 DNA reads as TGTGCCAGCTCACTCGGACAGGACACAAATCAGCCCCAGCATTTT. Looking up the rest from reference TRBV18 and TRBJ1-5 gives the full variable domain: NAGVMQNPRHLVRRRGQEARLRCSPMKGHSHVYWYRQLPEEGLKFMVYLQKENIIDESGMPKERFSAEFPKEGPSILRIQQVVRGDSAAYFCASSLGQDTNQPQHFGDGTRLSIL.

In this sample, this clonotype turned up a few times. The V gene is TRBV5-1, the J gene TRBJ2-5; D is unclear. CDR1 and CDR2 from the germline V gene are SGHRS and YFSETQ. The CDR3 is 16 residues long. Trimming stripped 4 bases from V and 1 base from J, with 17 bases between. The CDR3 here is CASSPFGPRVQETQYF. The CDR3 nucleotides read TGCGCCAGCAGCCCATTCGGGCCTCGGGTCCAAGAGACCCAGTACTTC.